This passage covers 22 T cell receptor beta chains from one sample sequenced in a study of molecular identifiers for immune sequencing clone quantification. TCRdb passed the PCR reads through MiXCR, listing each CDR3 protein once. The table lists roughly 100,000 distinct CDR3 sequences, around 37% of them singletons. The material sequenced was naive CD8+ T cells from blood, with Jurkat cell RNA spiked in. The subset: FACS-sorted CD8+CD4-CCR7+CD45RA+ naive T cells. The source is a human donor in good health. Some libraries in this study had Jurkat cell RNA spiked in.

This clonotype was recorded many times. The J gene is TRBJ1-6, the V gene TRBV7-6; D is unclear. This CDR3 has 15 amino acids. The germline V gene has CDR1 SGHVS and CDR2 FNYEAQ. The V gene lost 7 bases and the J gene lost 3 bases, with 13 bases spanning the gap. The CDR3 coding sequence is TGTGCCAGCACATTTGGGCAAATCTATAATTCACCCCTCCACTTT. It translates to CASTFGQIYNSPLHF. The full variable domain, rest sourced from reference TRBV7-6 and TRBJ1-6, is GAGVSQSPRYKVTKRGQDVALRCDPISGHVSLYWYRQALGQGPEFLTYFNYEAQQDKSGLPNDRFSAERPEGSISTLTIQRTEQRDSAMYRCASTFGQIYNSPLHFGNGTRLTVT.

This clonotype has more than one count but fewer than ten. The CDR3 loop reads CASSLLADYNEQFF. The CDR3 region has the DNA TGTGCCAGCAGCTTACTAGCGGACTACAATGAGCAGTTCTTC. The chain is built from TRBV11-2 and TRBJ2-1; 7 bases fit TRBD2. J lost 3 bases, V lost 2 bases, and 1 base had no gene match. The CDR3 consists of 14 residues. Germline CDR1 reads SGHAT; CDR2 reads FQNNGV.

This clonotype was seen a handful of times. This chain joins TRBV19 and TRBJ2-2; 9 bases fit TRBD1. Germline CDR1 reads LNHDA; CDR2 reads SQIVND (reference sequence). With 5 bases clipped from V and 3 bases from J, the junction kept 1 base outside the gene matches. The CDR3 consists of 14 residues. The CDR3 sequence is CASSWTGDTGELFF. DNA of the CDR3: TGTGCCAGTAGTTGGACAGGGGACACCGGGGAGCTGTTTTTT.

CDR3 coding DNA: TGTGCCAGCACCCAAGGGGGTTACGAGCAGTACTTC. Translation gives CASTQGGYEQYF. The chain is built from TRBV25-1 and TRBJ2-7; a weak D match, TRBD1 (6 bases). Germline CDR1 is MGHDK and CDR2 is SYGVNS. The length of the CDR3 is 12 residues. V gave up 7 bases and J gave up 4 bases, with 11 bases separating them.

With respect to this clonotype: A read error may explain this, as a much larger clone is one base away. The chain uses TRBV28 and TRBJ1-6, with D uncertain. V lost 4 bases, J lost 6 bases, and 4 bases lay in between. From germline, CDR1 is MDHEN and CDR2 SYDVKM. CDR3 length: 12 amino acids. The CDR3 here is CASSSVNSPLHF. The CDR3 nucleotides read TGTGCCAGCAGTTCGGTTAATTCACCCCTCCACTTT.

This clonotype has more than one count but fewer than ten. An end of the junction differs from the germline gene, which may be a read error. The chain joins TRBV5-3 to TRBJ2-7; tentatively, D is TRBD2 (5 bases). TRBV5-3 has ORF status, its function being uncertain. This CDR3 spans 16 amino acids. The CDR3 here is CASSLAGDYSSYEQYF. CDR3 bases: TGTGCCAGCAGCTTGGCCGGAGACTATTCTTCCTACGAGCAGTACTTC.

V gene TRBV7-9 combines with J gene TRBJ2-3; D may match TRBD1 or TRBD2 (6 bases each). The CDR3 has 15 amino acids. Germline-derived CDR1 and CDR2 are SEHNR and FQNEAQ (reference sequence). Trimming stripped 5 bases from V and 0 bases from J, with 12 bases between. This CDR3 is CASSPPGASTDTQYF. DNA of the CDR3: TGTGCCAGCAGCCCCCCGGGGGCTAGCACAGATACGCAGTATTTT.

In its sample, this clonotype was seen a few times. The chain carries TRBV21-1 and TRBJ1-1; the table's TRBD1 call for D was not verified on the DNA. TRBV21-1 is listed as a pseudogene. This CDR3 has 17 amino acids. CDR3 in DNA: TGTTCCAGCAGCAAAAAGTGGGGACAGCCAGGGAACACTGAAGCTTTCTTT. Translating it yields CSSSKKWGQPGNTEAFF.

This chain links TRBV24-1 with TRBJ2-1, with 8 positions matching TRBD1. The CDR3 runs to 15 residues. With V trimmed by 1 base and J by 8 bases, 6 bases remained unmatched. Germline-derived CDR1 and CDR2 are KGHDR and SFDVKD. The CDR3 reads CATSDFPGGWDEQFF. The CDR3, as DNA: TGTGCCACCAGTGATTTCCCAGGGGGCTGGGATGAGCAGTTCTTC.

A few counts support this clonotype. V gene TRBV5-6 combines with J gene TRBJ2-3, with 7 bases matching TRBD2. CDR1 is SGHDT and CDR2 is YYEEEE in the germline V gene. The V gene end was trimmed by 2 bases and the J gene end by 0 bases; junction bases not matched to a gene: 6. The CDR3 has 16 amino acids. CDR3 nucleotides: TGTGCCAGCAGCTTCGGAGCGGGAACTAGCACAGATACGCAGTATTTT. Translation: CASSFGAGTSTDTQYF.

This rearrangement joins TRBV7-2 to TRBJ2-1, with 8 bases that match TRBD2. Germline V gene sequence: CDR1 SGHTA, CDR2 FQGNSA. Trimming took 10 bases from V and 9 from J; bases not matched to a gene: 17. CDR3 length equals 15 residues. The CDR3 loop is CATPTFGAGGLEQFF. CDR3 sequence (DNA): TGTGCCACCCCTACCTTTGGGGCGGGAGGACTTGAGCAGTTCTTC.

This clonotype turned up a few times. The chain links TRBV27 to TRBJ2-7; D assignment may be TRBD1 or TRBD2 (5 bases each). Germline CDR1 MNHEY, CDR2 SMNVEV (reference sequence). Trimming pared 3 bases from V and 4 bases from J, leaving 16 bases between. The CDR3 covers 15 residues. The CDR3 DNA follows: TGTGCCAGCAGTTTTGCCCCTGGCGAGGGGTACGAGCAGTACTTC. Translation gives CASSFAPGEGYEQYF.

The chain links TRBV28 to TRBJ2-7; TRBD2 might be the D (5 bases). Trimming left V 1 base short and J 2 bases short, with 12 bases between. This CDR3 has 15 amino acids. The germline CDR1 and CDR2 sequences are MDHEN and SYDVKM. The CDR3 DNA is TGTGCCAGCAGTTTATCGTCGGGGTGGGCCTACGAGCAGTACTTC. Translating gives CASSLSSGWAYEQYF. Full variable domain (outside the CDR3, taken from reference TRBV28 and TRBJ2-7): DVKVTQSSRYLVKRTGEKVFLECVQDMDHENMFWYRQDPGLGLRLIYFSYDVKMKEKGDIPEGYSVSREKKERFSLILESASTNQTSMYLCASSLSSGWAYEQYFGPGTRLTVT.

CDR3 residues: CASSFPEQFF. The CDR3 bases are TGTGCCAGCAGTTTCCCTGAGCAGTTCTTC. The chain carries TRBV27 and TRBJ2-1, with D hard to call. CDR3 length equals 10 residues. The germline CDR1 and CDR2 sequences are MNHEY and SMNVEV (reference sequence). Trimming took 3 bases from V and 9 from J, leaving 3 bases between them.

V and J are TRBV12-3 or TRBV12-4 and TRBJ2-1; 10 bases map to TRBD2. With V trimmed by 7 bases and J by 9 bases, 6 bases remained unmatched. This CDR3 spans 13 amino acids. DNA of the CDR3: TGTGCCAGCAACCCTAGCGGGAGTGTTGAGCAGTTCTTC. Amino acids: CASNPSGSVEQFF.

The V call is TRBV7-8, the J call TRBJ1-1, with a weak D call TRBD1 (5 bases). Trimming removed 6 bases at V and 0 bases at J, with 8 bases between. CDR1 is SGHVS and CDR2 is FQNEAQ in the germline V gene. CDR3 size: 13 residues. This CDR3 is CASRGRLNTEAFF. The CDR3 nucleotides are TGTGCCAGCAGGGGACGGTTGAACACTGAAGCTTTCTTT.

This clonotype was seen a handful of times. V gene TRBV5-1 combines with J gene TRBJ2-1; 7 bases align to TRBD2. After removal of 9 bases from V and 0 bases from J, the junction contained 9 bases not matched to a gene. The CDR3 extends over 15 amino acids. Per the germline V gene, CDR1 is SGHRS and CDR2 is YFSETQ. CDR3 in amino acids: CATSLADSSYNEQFF. CDR3 sequence (DNA): TGCGCCACCTCCCTAGCGGATAGCTCCTACAATGAGCAGTTCTTC. The whole variable domain, remainder taken from reference TRBV5-1 and TRBJ2-1, is KAGVTQTPRYLIKTRGQQVTLSCSPISGHRSVSWYQQTPGQGLQFLFEYFSETQRNKGNFPGRFSGRQFSNSRSEMNVSTLELGDSALYLCATSLADSSYNEQFFGPGTRLTVL.

The rearrangement joins TRBV29-1 to TRBJ2-2; 7 nucleotides match TRBD2. The germline CDR1 and CDR2 sequences are SQVTM and ANQGSEA. With 6 bases clipped from V and 4 bases from J, the junction kept 11 bases outside the gene matches. This CDR3 is built from 15 residues. The CDR3 DNA sequence: TGCAGCGTCGGGGGAGGGACTGGGGCCACCGGGGAGCTGTTTTTT. Translated: CSVGGGTGATGELFF.

Notes on this clonotype: The junction does not match germline at one end; this may be a read error. The gene calls are TRBV27 and TRBJ2-3; 9 bases fit TRBD2. The CDR3 totals 15 residues. CDR1 is MNHEY, CDR2 SMNVEV, per germline (reference sequence). The CDR3 bases are TGTGCCAGCAGTGGCATTAGCGGGAGAACAGATTCGCAGTATTTT. The encoded protein is CASSGISGRTDSQYF.

This clonotype was recorded many times. This chain joins TRBV20-1 and TRBJ2-2, with 10 bases aligning to TRBD2. The germline V gene has CDR1 DFQATT and CDR2 SNEGSKA (reference sequence). The CDR3 loop spans 15 amino acids. With V trimmed by 5 bases and J by 4 bases, 7 bases remained unmatched. CDR3 region: CSASRAGGSTGELFF. CDR3 DNA sequence: TGCAGTGCTTCCCGAGCGGGAGGGAGCACCGGGGAGCTGTTTTTT.

Points on this clonotype: A read error is possible here, since a much larger clone lies one base away. The rearrangement joins TRBV5-1 to TRBJ1-1; tentative D call: TRBD1 (5 bases). Germline V lookup: CDR1 SGHRS, CDR2 YFSETQ. The CDR3 contains 12 residues. The CDR3 region is CASGRQNSEAFF. The CDR3 region has the DNA TGCGCCAGCGGGAGACAGAACAGTGAAGCTTTCTTT. The entire variable domain, with the rest obtained from reference TRBV5-1 and TRBJ1-1, is as follows: KAGVTQTPRYLIKTRGQQVTLSCSPISGHRSVSWYQQTPGQGLQFLFEYFSETQRNKGNFPGRFSGRQFSNSRSEMNVSTLELGDSALYLCASGRQNSEAFFGQGTRLTVV.

The sample holds a few counts of this clonotype. The chain joins TRBV28 to TRBJ2-7, with 7 positions matching TRBD1. V lost 1 base to trimming and J lost 3 bases; unmatched junction nucleotides: 6. The V gene's germline CDR1 is MDHEN and CDR2 SYDVKM. The CDR3 spans 15 residues. DNA of the CDR3: TGTGCCAGCAGTTTATTAAATCCAGGGGGCTACGAGCAGTACTTC. Amino acids: CASSLLNPGGYEQYF.